This TCR beta chain comes out of a study of T cell responses to AZD1222 COVID-19 vaccine. The table came from immunoSEQ multiplex PCR; TCRdb's copy has only in-frame clones and leaves some out. The data show some 170,000 clones, about 88% seen once. The CDR3 is 15 amino acids. Germline V gene sequence: CDR1 MDHEN, CDR2 SYDVKM. Trimming took 4 bases from V and 7 from J; bases not matched to a gene: 8. Sequenced material: peripheral blood, taken on day 0 of AZD1222 vaccination. This clonotype originated in an adult in good health. The chain links TRBV28 to TRBJ1-5; 9 nucleotides agree with TRBD1. As DNA, the CDR3 is TGTGCCAGCAGTTGGACAGGGGACGCCAGCCAGCCCCAGCATTTT. Its translation is CASSWTGDASQPQHF. Drawing the rest from reference TRBV28 and TRBJ1-5, the complete variable domain is DVKVTQSSRYLVKRTGEKVFLECVQDMDHENMFWYRQDPGLGLRLIYFSYDVKMKEKGDIPEGYSVSREKKERFSLILESASTNQTSMYLCASSWTGDASQPQHFGDGTRLSIL.